A selection of T cell receptor beta chains follows, all from one sample in a study of cytomegalovirus exposure and HLA in healthy donors. Generated by immunoSEQ multiplex PCR, the TCRdb table keeps only in-frame clones and is missing some. The sample contains about 59,000 clones, approximately 80% of which appear only once. Specimen: PBMCs. These receptors came from a human donor in good health. Both conserved end residues are part of each CDR3. The D gene is left open where the match is weak. Not every row has a clone size; where given, it reads once, few, many or a size class.

cdr3_nt	cdr3_aa	j_call	v_call	clone_size	d_call
TGTGCCAGCAGTTTACAGGGGATTAACTATGGCTACACCTTC	CASSLQGINYGYTF	TRBJ1-2	TRBV28	NA	NA
TGTGCCAGCGAAGCTAGCGGGAGTACCGATGAGCAGTTCTTC	CASEASGSTDEQFF	TRBJ2-1	TRBV6-5	NA	TRBD2
TGCAGCGTTGGGGGGGAACTATACGAGCAGTACTTC	CSVGGELYEQYF	TRBJ2-7	TRBV29-1	NA	NA
TGTGCCAGCTCACCACAAAGGGACAGGGCCCACGAGCAGTACTTC	CASSPQRDRAHEQYF	TRBJ2-7	TRBV18	NA	TRBD1
TGTGCCAGCAGTCGGGAGTCAAACGGGGAGCTGTTTTTT	CASSRESNGELFF	TRBJ2-2	TRBV6-4	once	NA
TGCGCCAGCAGCCAAGAGTATTTTGAGACAGGAGGCACAGATACGCAGTATTTT	CASSQEYFETGGTDTQYF	TRBJ2-3	TRBV4-3	once	NA
TGTGCCAGCAGTGAAGGACACTCAGATACGCAGTATTTT	CASSEGHSDTQYF	TRBJ2-3	TRBV6-1	NA	NA
TGTGCCTGGAGTGTGACTAACACCGGGGAGCTGTTTTTT	CAWSVTNTGELFF	TRBJ2-2	TRBV30	NA	NA
TGTGCCAGCAGCCGACAGGGTCTCCAAGAGACCCAGTACTTC	CASSRQGLQETQYF	TRBJ2-5	TRBV6-5	NA	TRBD1
TGTGCCAGCAGCGCCACAAACTACGAGCAGTACTTC	CASSATNYEQYF	TRBJ2-7	TRBV5-6	NA	NA
TGTGCCAGCAGTCCACCCAGGGGGCAGGACACTGAAGCTTTCTTT	CASSPPRGQDTEAFF	TRBJ1-1	TRBV28	NA	TRBD1
TGTGCCAGCAGTCCCATTCAGGGGTCGAGAGGAGCTTTCTTT	CASSPIQGSRGAFF	TRBJ1-1	TRBV28	NA	NA
TGTGCCAGCAGCCGAATACAGCCGCCTACGCAGTATTTT	CASSRIQPPTQYF	TRBJ2-3	TRBV28	once	NA
TGTGCCAGCAGTTTTAGCGGGAGGGCCCGAGGGGAGCTGTTTTTT	CASSFSGRARGELFF	TRBJ2-2	TRBV27	NA	TRBD2
TGTGCCAGCAGCCCGTCGACAGGGGGCGCGGAGACCCAGTACTTC	CASSPSTGGAETQYF	TRBJ2-5	TRBV7-9	once	TRBD1
TGTGCCAGCAGCTTAGTGACAGGGCCCTATGGCTACACCTTC	CASSLVTGPYGYTF	TRBJ1-2	TRBV7-9	NA	TRBD1
TGTGCCAGCAGTTTATCTGGGACAGCCAATCAGCCCCAGCATTTT	CASSLSGTANQPQHF	TRBJ1-5	TRBV27	NA	TRBD1
TGCGCCAGCAGCCAAGCTAGCGGGATGTTTCGCACCGGGGAGCTGTTTTTT	CASSQASGMFRTGELFF	TRBJ2-2	TRBV4-3	NA	TRBD2
TGTGCCAGCAGCTTCGTACAGGGGGCAGATGAGCAGTTCTTC	CASSFVQGADEQFF	TRBJ2-1	TRBV5-8	NA	TRBD1
TGCGCCAGCAGCATCGGGACAGGGTTGAGGTCGTACGTAGGATATGGCTACACCTTC	CASSIGTGLRSYVGYGYTF	TRBJ1-2	TRBV5-1	NA	TRBD1
TGTGCCAGCAGTTTATGGGGACAGGGGGTCACAGATACGCAGTATTTT	CASSLWGQGVTDTQYF	TRBJ2-3	TRBV28	NA	TRBD1
TGCGCCAGCAGCTTGGATCCGGACAGAAACTATGGCTACACCTTC	CASSLDPDRNYGYTF	TRBJ1-2	TRBV5-1	NA	NA
TGCGCCAGCAGCCCACCTCTAACCGGACTCGGCAATGAGCAGTTCTTC	CASSPPLTGLGNEQFF	TRBJ2-1	TRBV5-1	once	NA
TGTGCCAGCAGCGCCGGGGACAGGGTTGTAGAGACCCAGTACTTC	CASSAGDRVVETQYF	TRBJ2-5	TRBV9	once	TRBD1
TGTGCCAGCAGTAAAGGGACAGCAATTCATCAATTCTACGAGCAGTACTTC	CASSKGTAIHQFYEQYF	TRBJ2-7	TRBV6-1	once	TRBD1
TGTGCCAGCAGCTTAGGGTTAATGAGTGGCTACACCTTC	CASSLGLMSGYTF	TRBJ1-2	TRBV7-9	NA	NA
TGTGCCAGCAGCTTGAACGAGCGGGGGGGCCAAGATACGCAGTATTTT	CASSLNERGGQDTQYF	TRBJ2-3	TRBV7-2	NA	TRBD2
TGTGCCAGCAGTGAATTAGGGGGGGCCTCCTACGAGCAGTACTTC	CASSELGGASYEQYF	TRBJ2-7	TRBV25-1	NA	NA
TGTGCCAGCAGCGTTCTCGGACAGGGCCAAGAGACCCAGTACTTC	CASSVLGQGQETQYF	TRBJ2-5	TRBV7-9	medium-sized	TRBD1
TGTGCCAGCAGCCTATTAGTGGCGGGAGCCCAAGAGACCCAGTACTTC	CASSLLVAGAQETQYF	TRBJ2-5	TRBV11-2	NA	TRBD2
TGTGCCAGCAGTGTTCTTGACGGGAGGCTAGGCGAGCAGTACTTC	CASSVLDGRLGEQYF	TRBJ2-7	TRBV6-1	NA	TRBD2
TGTGCCAGCAAACCGGGACAGGGCGTCCTGAACACTGAAGCTTTCTTT	CASKPGQGVLNTEAFF	TRBJ1-1	TRBV14	NA	TRBD1
TGTGCCAGCAGTGGGGTAGAAGGCGGGAGTCCCTACGAGCAGTACTTC	CASSGVEGGSPYEQYF	TRBJ2-7	TRBV2	NA	TRBD2
TGTGCCAGCAATGTCCTTTCCGGGACAGCGACCATGAACACTGAAGCTTTCTTT	CASNVLSGTATMNTEAFF	TRBJ1-1	TRBV2	NA	TRBD1
TGTGCCAGTTACATTAACAGACAGACCCGCTATGGCTACACCTTC	CASYINRQTRYGYTF	TRBJ1-2	TRBV21-1	NA	NA
TGTGCCAGTGGACAGGGGATCTACGAGCAGTACTTC	CASGQGIYEQYF	TRBJ2-7	TRBV18	once	TRBD1
TGCGCCAGCAGTTATACTAGCGGGAGTTCTGGTGAGCAGTTCTTC	CASSYTSGSSGEQFF	TRBJ2-1	TRBV10-1	NA	TRBD2
TGTGCCAGCAGCTATGGGGGGGCAAGGAATGAGCAGTTCTTC	CASSYGGARNEQFF	TRBJ2-1	TRBV9	once	NA
TGTGCCAGCAGCGCGACAGCTAGCTCCTACGAGCAGTACTTC	CASSATASSYEQYF	TRBJ2-7	TRBV9	once	NA
TGTGCCAGTAGTATAGAAGGGACAGGGGACGTGGACTACACCTTC	CASSIEGTGDVDYTF	TRBJ1-2	TRBV19	once	TRBD1
TGCGCCAGCAGCACTGGGACAGGGGAGGATGAAAAACTGTTTTTT	CASSTGTGEDEKLFF	TRBJ1-4	TRBV5-1	once	TRBD1
TGTGCCAGCAGCCTCGGGGGAGGGAAGGACTCACCCCTCCACTTT	CASSLGGGKDSPLHF	TRBJ1-6	TRBV7-3	once	NA
TGTGCCAGCACCATAAATGGGGGGGCTTGGTCTGAAGCTTTCTTT	CASTINGGAWSEAFF	TRBJ1-1	TRBV6-5	NA	NA
TGTGCCAGCAGCTTAGACGGAGAGACCTATGGCTACACCTTC	CASSLDGETYGYTF	TRBJ1-2	TRBV7-8	NA	NA
TGTGCCAGTAGTCTCGACAGCTCCTACGAGCAGTACTTC	CASSLDSSYEQYF	TRBJ2-7	TRBV19	NA	NA
TGTGCCAGCAGTCCCCCAGGCTATGGCTACACCTTC	CASSPPGYGYTF	TRBJ1-2	TRBV28	NA	NA
TGTGCCAGCTCACCAGGGGGAGGGTCAGGTTCACCCCTCCACTTT	CASSPGGGSGSPLHF	TRBJ1-6	TRBV18	once	NA
TGTGCCAGCAGTCCCCCTTCGGGGGACGGCTATGGCTACACCTTC	CASSPPSGDGYGYTF	TRBJ1-2	TRBV11-2	once	NA
TGTGCCAGCAGTGAGCGAGGACAGCAGATTAATGAAAAACTGTTTTTT	CASSERGQQINEKLFF	TRBJ1-4	TRBV6-1	NA	NA
TGTGCCAGCAGTTCCGTCGGCGGGAGCTCGTACACCGGGGAGCTGTTTTTT	CASSSVGGSSYTGELFF	TRBJ2-2	TRBV28	NA	TRBD2
TGTGCCACCCCCCGGGAGATCAACACCGGGGAGCTGTTTTTT	CATPREINTGELFF	TRBJ2-2	TRBV27	NA	NA